This paragraph covers one T cell receptor (beta chain) sequence. Germline V gives CDR1 MRHNA, CDR2 SNTAGT. Deletions cut 2 bases from V and 9 bases from J, with 22 bases between. The CDR3 loop spans 16 amino acids. The data are from a study of blood T cell repertoires in COVID-19. Assay used: immunoSEQ multiplex PCR; TCRdb lists only in-frame clones, some missing. The table has 170,000 or so clones, around nine tenths seen once. The TCR comes from a woman aged 18 to 35 who had recovered from COVID-19. The sequencing sample was made of peripheral blood. The rearrangement joins TRBV6-4 to TRBJ1-1; maybe TRBD1 (5 bases). CDR3 in DNA: TGTGCCAGCAGTGACGCGACAGAGTATTTCCTCTTCAAAGCTTTCTTT. Protein sequence: CASSDATEYFLFKAFF.